This is a list of T cell receptor beta chains from one sample in a study of blood T cell repertoires in COVID-19. Assay used: immunoSEQ multiplex PCR; TCRdb lists only in-frame clones, some missing. Among 100,000 to 150,000 clones listed, about 82% were seen once. Sequencing was done on a sample of peripheral blood. These receptors were collected from a human donor in a cohort sampled during active COVID-19. The CDR3 runs from the conserved cysteine through the conserved F or W. Each record gives: D gene, J gene, V gene, clone size, CDR3 protein, CDR3 DNA. A D gene is named only where the DNA matches it firmly. Part of the rows lack a size; the others show once, few, many or a class for expanded clones.

-,TRBJ1-2,TRBV7-2,-,CASSSWEGLGYTF,TGTGCCAGCAGCTCCTGGGAGGGGTTAGGCTACACCTTC
TRBD1,TRBJ1-5,TRBV19,-,CASSTGQGSWRQPQHF,TGTGCCAGTAGTACGGGACAGGGGTCGTGGCGGCAGCCCCAGCATTTT
-,TRBJ2-7,TRBV7-8,-,CASSLVFGGYEQYF,TGTGCCAGCAGCTTAGTATTTGGGGGGTACGAGCAGTACTTC
-,TRBJ1-6,TRBV27,-,CASSAGVDSPLHF,TGTGCCAGCAGCGCAGGGGTGGATTCACCCCTCCACTTT
-,TRBJ2-3,TRBV25-1,-,CASSDGTGATDTQYF,TGTGCCAGCAGTGATGGGACGGGAGCGACAGATACGCAGTATTTT
TRBD2,TRBJ2-7,TRBV4-1,-,CASSQERAGAVYEQYF,TGCGCCAGCAGCCAAGAAAGGGCGGGAGCGGTCTACGAGCAGTACTTC
TRBD2,TRBJ2-7,TRBV3-1/TRBV3-2,-,CASSQVFAGGSYEQYF,TGTGCCAGCAGCCAAGTTTTCGCGGGAGGGTCCTACGAGCAGTACTTC
TRBD2,TRBJ2-1,TRBV27,-,CASSLGSGRGNEQFF,TGTGCCAGCAGTTTAGGTAGCGGGAGAGGGAATGAGCAGTTCTTC
-,TRBJ1-6,TRBV15,-,CATSRPNQGFPNSPLHF,TGTGCCACCAGCAGACCAAATCAGGGGTTCCCCAATTCACCCCTCCACTTT
-,TRBJ1-1,TRBV4-2,-,CASSQDMRAGAFF,TGTGCCAGCAGCCAAGATATGAGGGCTGGTGCTTTCTTT
TRBD1,TRBJ1-5,TRBV7-2,-,CASSRRGQGGNQPQHF,TGTGCCAGCAGTAGGAGGGGGCAGGGGGGCAATCAGCCCCAGCATTTT
TRBD1,TRBJ2-7,TRBV19,-,CASDTGDPRTYEQYF,TGTGCCAGTGATACAGGGGACCCCCGGACCTACGAGCAGTACTTC
TRBD2,TRBJ2-2,TRBV18,once,CASSPSLGLAVGELFF,TGTGCCAGCTCACCTAGCCTGGGACTAGCGGTCGGGGAGCTGTTTTTT
TRBD2,TRBJ2-1,TRBV10-1,-,CASSESSTSGTNEQFF,TGCGCCAGCAGTGAGTCTTCGACTAGCGGGACCAATGAGCAGTTCTTC
-,TRBJ2-5,TRBV27,-,CASSLGFGTQYF,TGTGCCAGCAGTTTAGGTTTCGGGACCCAGTACTTC
TRBD1,TRBJ2-5,TRBV19,-,CASSGRTGGETQYF,TGTGCCAGTAGTGGACGGACAGGGGGCGAGACCCAGTACTTC
-,TRBJ2-3,TRBV7-9,-,CASRQNRMGTDTQYF,TGTGCCAGCAGACAAAACCGCATGGGCACAGATACGCAGTATTTT
TRBD2,TRBJ2-7,TRBV4-3,-,CASSQDGAGGLSYEQYF,TGCGCCAGCAGCCAAGATGGTGCGGGAGGGCTCTCCTACGAGCAGTACTTC
TRBD1,TRBJ1-2,TRBV27,-,CASNLQGAAVGGGGYTF,TGTGCCAGCAACCTACAGGGGGCTGCGGTTGGTGGGGGCGGCTACACCTTC
TRBD1,TRBJ1-2,TRBV7-8,-,CASSLRDRGRENGYTF,TGTGCCAGCAGCTTACGAGACAGGGGGCGCGAGAATGGCTACACCTTC
-,TRBJ2-2,TRBV7-6,few,CASSLVFRSPGELFF,TGTGCCAGCAGCTTAGTTTTCCGGTCGCCCGGGGAGCTGTTTTTT
TRBD2,TRBJ2-1,TRBV18,-,CASSGETSGNDEQFF,TGTGCCAGCTCAGGAGAGACTAGCGGGAACGATGAGCAGTTCTTC
TRBD1,TRBJ1-5,TRBV5-6,once,CASSSQGPGPQHF,TGTGCCAGCAGCTCACAGGGGCCGGGGCCCCAGCATTTT
-,TRBJ2-6,TRBV7-3,-,CASGPGNSPNVLTF,TGTGCCAGCGGACCAGGGAATAGTCCCAACGTCCTGACTTTC
TRBD2,TRBJ2-2,TRBV19,few,CASSSPSGRRSTGELFF,TGTGCCAGTAGTTCTCCTAGCGGGAGAAGGAGCACCGGGGAGCTGTTTTTT
TRBD2,TRBJ2-3,TRBV28,-,CASKGATSGPTDTQYF,TGTGCCAGCAAAGGTGCGACTAGCGGGCCCACAGATACGCAGTATTTT
-,TRBJ2-1,TRBV11-3,-,CASSSQRALYNEQFF,TGTGCCAGCAGCTCCCAGCGGGCCCTCTACAATGAGCAGTTCTTC
-,TRBJ2-7,TRBV5-1,-,CASRPGVGVYEQYF,TGCGCCAGCAGACCGGGGGTCGGCGTCTACGAGCAGTACTTC
-,TRBJ1-3,TRBV13,-,CASSRSGNTIYF,TGTGCCAGCAGCCGCTCTGGAAACACCATATATTTT
-,TRBJ1-4,TRBV29-1,-,CSVEDLKETKLFF,TGCAGCGTTGAAGATCTTAAGGAGACGAAACTGTTTTTT
-,TRBJ2-5,TRBV14,few,CASSPLGRSRETQYF,TGTGCCAGCTCTCCACTAGGGAGGTCTAGAGAGACCCAGTACTTC
-,TRBJ1-3,TRBV18,once,CASSSVPRGNTIYF,TGTGCCAGCTCATCCGTCCCGCGGGGGAACACCATATATTTT
TRBD2,TRBJ2-3,TRBV2,-,CASRRGLAGRTDTQYF,TGTGCCAGCAGGAGGGGACTAGCGGGACGCACAGATACGCAGTATTTT
TRBD1,TRBJ2-3,TRBV9,-,CASTPRGQVRPPTDTQYF,TGTGCCAGCACCCCCCGGGGACAGGTCAGACCACCCACAGATACGCAGTATTTT
TRBD2,TRBJ2-3,TRBV5-1,few,CASHLRGSGSTDTQYF,TGCGCCAGTCACTTACGAGGTAGCGGGAGCACAGATACGCAGTATTTT
-,TRBJ1-4,TRBV4-1,-,CASFTTGLNEKLFF,TGCGCCAGCTTTACGACGGGACTGAATGAAAAACTGTTTTTT
-,TRBJ2-1,TRBV3-1/TRBV3-2,-,CASSQEQGNIYNEQFF,TGTGCCAGCAGCCAAGAGCAGGGTAATATCTACAATGAGCAGTTCTTC
TRBD1,TRBJ1-1,TRBV12-3/TRBV12-4,once,CASSPGRGQAFF,TGTGCCAGCAGTCCAGGCAGGGGGCAAGCTTTCTTT
TRBD2,TRBJ2-3,TRBV27,once,CASSRRLAGLTDTQYF,TGTGCCAGCAGTCGGAGACTAGCGGGGCTCACAGATACGCAGTATTTT
-,TRBJ2-1,TRBV28,-,CASSPGTYNEQFF,TGTGCCAGCAGCCCCGGGACCTACAATGAGCAGTTCTTC
TRBD2,TRBJ2-1,TRBV6-2/TRBV6-3,-,CASSYSGLANEQFF,TGTGCCAGCAGTTACTCGGGACTAGCCAATGAGCAGTTCTTC